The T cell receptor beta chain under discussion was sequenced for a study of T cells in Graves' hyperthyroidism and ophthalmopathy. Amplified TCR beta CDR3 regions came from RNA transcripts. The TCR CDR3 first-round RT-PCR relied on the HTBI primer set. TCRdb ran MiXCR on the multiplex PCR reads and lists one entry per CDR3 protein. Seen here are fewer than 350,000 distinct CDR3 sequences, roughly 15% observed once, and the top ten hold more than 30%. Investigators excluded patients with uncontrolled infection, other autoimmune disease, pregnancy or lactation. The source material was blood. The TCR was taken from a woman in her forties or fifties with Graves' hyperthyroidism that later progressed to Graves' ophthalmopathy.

The DNA for the CDR3 is TGTGCCAGCAGCTCTTCTTGGACAGAGGTTAATGAAAAACTGTTTTTT. As protein: CASSSSWTEVNEKLFF. The rearrangement uses TRBV7-9 and TRBJ1-4, with D perhaps TRBD1 (6 bases). V lost 4 bases, J lost 4 bases, and 16 bases lay in between. The V gene's germline CDR1 is SEHNR and CDR2 FQNEAQ (reference sequence). This CDR3 comprises 16 residues.